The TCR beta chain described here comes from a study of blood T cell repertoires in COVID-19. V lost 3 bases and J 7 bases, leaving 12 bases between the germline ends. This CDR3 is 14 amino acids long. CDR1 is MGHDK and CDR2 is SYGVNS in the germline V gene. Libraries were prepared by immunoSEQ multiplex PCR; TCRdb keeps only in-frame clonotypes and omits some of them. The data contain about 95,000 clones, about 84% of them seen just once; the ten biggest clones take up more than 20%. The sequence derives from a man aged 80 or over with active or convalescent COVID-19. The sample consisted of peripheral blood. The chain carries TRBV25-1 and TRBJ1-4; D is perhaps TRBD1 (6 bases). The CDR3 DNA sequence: TGTGCCAGCAGTGACAGGGGATTAAGTGAAAAACTGTTTTTT. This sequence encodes CASSDRGLSEKLFF.